The text below deals with one TCR beta chain. Its antigen is not known. Read coverage stops 3 residues before the CDR3 terminus; the germline J gene supplies the remainder. Related graft donors supplied nonmyeloablative bone marrow transplants, and mixed chimerism was transient. The data stem from a study of Tregs in tolerant kidney transplant recipients. Study findings and constraints: Donor-specific Treg expansion exceeded global Treg expansion in tolerant patients, suggesting antigen drive.

This CDR3 has 11 amino acids. This table comes from immunoSEQ multiplex PCR, and its TCRdb copy is limited to in-frame clones, with some not included. Here the sample table reports 5,000 or so clones. The V gene is TRBV12-3 or TRBV12-4, the J gene TRBJ1-1; D not certain. Sequencing used CD4+ T cells from blood (PBMCs), obtained 14 months after the transplant. The source of this sequence is a human patient who received a combined kidney and bone marrow transplant. The graft donor may be the source of some T cells. The CDR3 is CASSGRREAFF. The covered CDR3 bases are TGTGCCAGCTCGGGGAGGAGGGAA.